A selection of T cell receptor beta chains follows, all from one sample in a study of blood T cell repertoires in COVID-19. The protocol was immunoSEQ multiplex PCR, while the TCRdb copy is restricted to in-frame clones and leaves out a portion. The sample shows about 90,000 clones, approximately 80% of them seen only once. Sequences were obtained from peripheral blood. The receptor set was obtained from a man in his sixties or seventies with acute or convalescent COVID-19. Both conserved end residues are part of each CDR3. D genes are given only for firm matches. Clone size, where shown, is once, few, many, or a class for clones that have expanded.

J	D	V	size	CDR3	DNA
TRBJ2-1	-	TRBV2	-	CATSSDSLSYNEQFF	TGTGCCACCAGCTCTGACTCGCTCTCCTACAATGAGCAGTTCTTC
TRBJ2-7	TRBD1	TRBV5-4	-	CASSLGQSLGEQYF	TGTGCCAGCAGCCTGGGACAGTCCCTGGGGGAGCAGTACTTC
TRBJ1-6	TRBD1	TRBV5-1	-	CASSAATGTEHSPLHF	TGCGCCAGCAGCGCAGCAACCGGGACAGAGCATTCACCCCTCCACTTT
TRBJ1-2	-	TRBV6-1	-	CASSEFIGGSDGYTF	TGTGCCAGCAGTGAATTCATCGGGGGTTCAGATGGCTACACCTTC
TRBJ1-6	-	TRBV28	medium-sized	CASSYGRDSYNSPLHF	TGTGCCAGCAGTTACGGACGGGACTCCTATAATTCACCCCTCCACTTT
TRBJ1-2	TRBD1	TRBV9	-	CASSVGQGENVRYTF	TGTGCCAGCAGCGTGGGACAGGGGGAGAATGTACGCTACACCTTC
TRBJ2-1	TRBD1	TRBV30	-	CAWSFGTADNEQFF	TGTGCCTGGAGTTTCGGGACAGCGGACAATGAGCAGTTCTTC
TRBJ2-1	-	TRBV28	-	CASSFRYNEQFF	TGTGCCAGCAGTTTCAGGTACAATGAGCAGTTCTTC
TRBJ1-2	TRBD1	TRBV5-6	-	CASSLDLGQGPSYGYTF	TGTGCCAGCAGCTTAGACCTGGGACAGGGGCCTAGCTATGGCTACACCTTC
TRBJ2-1	TRBD2	TRBV5-4	-	CASSHQRGGSYNEQFF	TGTGCCAGCAGCCATCAGCGGGGGGGCTCCTACAATGAGCAGTTCTTC
TRBJ1-1	-	TRBV2	-	CASRPTGMNTEAFF	TGTGCCAGCAGACCAACAGGCATGAACACTGAAGCTTTCTTT
TRBJ1-1	TRBD1	TRBV3-1/TRBV3-2	-	CASSRQGAGPTEAFF	TGTGCCAGCAGCCGGCAGGGGGCAGGGCCCACTGAAGCTTTCTTT
TRBJ2-1	TRBD2	TRBV29-1	-	CSVDGLAEPLNEQFF	TGCAGCGTTGACGGTCTAGCGGAGCCTCTCAATGAGCAGTTCTTC
TRBJ1-6	-	TRBV28	-	CASSSLDAGVYYSPLHF	TGTGCCAGCAGTTCCCTCGATGCGGGAGTGTACTATTCACCCCTCCACTTT
TRBJ2-3	TRBD1	TRBV24-1	-	CATWLQDRGSDTQYF	TGTGCCACCTGGCTACAGGACAGGGGATCAGATACGCAGTATTTT
TRBJ1-3	TRBD1	TRBV10-2	-	CASGGSRDRGNRAGNTIYF	TGCGCCAGCGGGGGATCCCGGGACAGGGGGAACCGCGCTGGAAACACCATATATTTT
TRBJ1-1	-	TRBV4-1	once	CASSPRSLNPGNRPSEAFF	TGCGCCAGCAGCCCGCGGAGCCTTAACCCAGGGAACCGACCCTCTGAAGCTTTCTTT
TRBJ2-3	-	TRBV9	-	CASSARIQGRTDTQYF	TGTGCCAGCAGCGCGAGGATACAGGGAAGGACAGATACGCAGTATTTT
TRBJ1-4	-	TRBV10-1	-	CASSEQQDEEKLFF	TGCGCCAGCAGTGAGCAGCAGGATGAAGAAAAACTGTTTTTT
TRBJ1-5	-	TRBV5-5	-	CASSLAGINSNQPQHF	TGTGCCAGCAGCTTGGCCGGGATTAATAGCAATCAGCCCCAGCATTTT
TRBJ1-3	-	TRBV5-4	-	CASSQSQLKGNTIYF	TGTGCCAGCAGCCAGTCACAGCTAAAAGGAAACACCATATATTTT
TRBJ2-3	TRBD2	TRBV7-3	once	CASSPMTSAVTQYF	TGTGCCAGCAGCCCAATGACTAGCGCGGTTACGCAGTATTTT
TRBJ2-2	TRBD1	TRBV19	once	CASSGQGAPGELFF	TGTGCCAGTAGTGGACAGGGGGCGCCCGGGGAGCTGTTTTTT
TRBJ1-5	-	TRBV9	-	CASSVEFGRDSNQPQHF	TGTGCCAGCAGCGTAGAATTTGGCAGGGATAGCAATCAGCCCCAGCATTTT
TRBJ1-1	TRBD1	TRBV7-2	once	CASIRQGGGTEAFF	TGTGCCAGCATCAGACAGGGTGGAGGCACTGAAGCTTTCTTT
TRBJ2-1	TRBD2	TRBV4-1	-	CASSQGGLASYNEQFF	TGCGCCAGCAGCCAAGGGGGACTAGCGTCTTACAATGAGCAGTTCTTC
TRBJ1-1	-	TRBV9	-	CASSASSNGGEAFF	TGTGCCAGCAGCGCGTCCTCTAACGGGGGGGAAGCTTTCTTT
TRBJ2-2	-	TRBV21-1	-	CASSRTGVGEHRGAVF	TGTGCCAGCAGCCGGACAGGGGTTGGGGAACACCGGGGAGCTGTTTTT
TRBJ1-1	-	TRBV6-5	-	CASTRRRDTEAFF	TGTGCCAGCACCCGAAGGAGGGACACTGAAGCTTTCTTT
TRBJ2-2	TRBD2	TRBV25-1	-	CASTSAAGVNTGELFF	TGTGCCAGCACCTCCGCAGCGGGGGTCAACACCGGGGAGCTGTTTTTT
TRBJ2-5	-	TRBV5-1	once	CASSSQGQETQYF	TGCGCCAGCAGCTCACAGGGTCAAGAGACCCAGTACTTC
TRBJ1-2	TRBD1	TRBV27	-	CASSSGQGYYGYTF	TGTGCCAGCAGTTCAGGACAGGGATACTATGGCTACACCTTC
TRBJ2-2	-	TRBV7-6	-	CASSLQQTYTGELFF	TGTGCCAGCAGCTTACAACAGACATACACCGGGGAGCTGTTTTTT